This T cell receptor beta chain was captured in a study of T cell responses to AZD1222 COVID-19 vaccine. The count of this clone is one. Its target is unknown. Broader study findings: Among those given AZD1222, only six were seropositive at baseline. The CD4 TCRs associated with vaccination extended across spike and predominated at 160-218 and 743-854.

Sequenced by immunoSEQ multiplex PCR; TCRdb stores in-frame clones only, minus some. The sample lists some 140,000 clones, approximately 93% occurring once. The CDR3 is 14 amino acids. Germline CDR1 SEHNR, CDR2 FQNEAQ (reference sequence). V gave up 4 bases and J gave up 1 base, with 11 bases separating them. The TCR comes from an adult in good health. The starting material was peripheral blood, obtained on day 0 of AZD1222 vaccination. The chain uses TRBV7-9 and TRBJ2-7; a possible D gene is TRBD1 (6 bases). Here the CDR3 DNA reads TGTGCCAGCAGCTCCCGGGACACTTCCTACGAGCAGTACTTC. This encodes CASSSRDTSYEQYF.